This is a list of T cell receptor beta chains from one sample in a study of blood T cell repertoires in COVID-19. Using immunoSEQ multiplex PCR, the repertoire was profiled, and TCRdb retains in-frame clones only, with some absent. This table holds approximately 150,000 clones, about 80% found once. The sequencing sample was made of peripheral blood. The source of these receptors is a human donor in a cohort sampled during active COVID-19. The conserved cysteine and the conserved F or W are not part of the CDR3 here. Only part of the rows carry a size: once, few, many, or a class if the clone is expanded.

j_gene,v_gene,abundance,CDR3aa
TRBJ2-1,TRBV7-2,.,ASSFGTHGGEQF
TRBJ2-3,TRBV11-2,.,ASSPRTMRGTQY
TRBJ1-1,TRBV10-3,few,AISESVRTGRTEAF
TRBJ2-3,TRBV29-1,.,SVSGSTDTQY
TRBJ2-6,TRBV30,.,AWGPGVRYWSSGANVLT
TRBJ1-6,TRBV7-9,.,ASSYRTGSSYNSPLH
TRBJ2-6,TRBV9,.,ASSVPGQQAGANVLT
TRBJ2-3,TRBV5-1,.,ASSLAAGGRDTQY
TRBJ1-1,TRBV5-4,.,ASSPPGRVSEAF
TRBJ2-7,TRBV15,.,ATSRERGAPNEQY
TRBJ1-1,TRBV12-3/TRBV12-4,.,ASRNSGTEAF
TRBJ2-5,TRBV27,.,ASSPEGVPETQY
TRBJ1-1,TRBV18,.,ASSPGPHTEAF